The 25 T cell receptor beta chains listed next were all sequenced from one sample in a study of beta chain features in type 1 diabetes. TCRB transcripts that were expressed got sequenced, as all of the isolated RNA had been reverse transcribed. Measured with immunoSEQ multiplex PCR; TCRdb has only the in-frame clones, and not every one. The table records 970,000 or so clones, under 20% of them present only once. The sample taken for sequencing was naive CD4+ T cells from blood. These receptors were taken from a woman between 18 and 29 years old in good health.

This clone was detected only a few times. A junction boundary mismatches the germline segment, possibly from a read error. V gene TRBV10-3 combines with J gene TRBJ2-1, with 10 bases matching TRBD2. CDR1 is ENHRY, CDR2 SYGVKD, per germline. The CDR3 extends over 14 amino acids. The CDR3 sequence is CASSYRPSGRIEFF. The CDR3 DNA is TGTGCCAGCAGTTACCGTCCTAGCGGGAGAATCGAGTTCTTC.

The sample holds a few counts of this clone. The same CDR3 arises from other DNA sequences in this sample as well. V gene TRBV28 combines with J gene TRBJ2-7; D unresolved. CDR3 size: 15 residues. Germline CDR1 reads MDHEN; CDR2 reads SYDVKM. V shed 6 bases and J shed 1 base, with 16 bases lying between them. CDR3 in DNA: TGTGCCAGCAGCCCCCCAGGCGGCAGATCCTACGAGCAGTACTTC. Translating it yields CASSPPGGRSYEQYF.

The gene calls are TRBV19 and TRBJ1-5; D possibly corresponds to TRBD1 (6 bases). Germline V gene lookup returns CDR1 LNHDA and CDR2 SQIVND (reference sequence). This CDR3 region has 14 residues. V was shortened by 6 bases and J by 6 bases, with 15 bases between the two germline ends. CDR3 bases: TGTGCCAGTAGCCTACAGGGAAGTTTTCAGCCCCAGCATTTT. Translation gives CASSLQGSFQPQHF.

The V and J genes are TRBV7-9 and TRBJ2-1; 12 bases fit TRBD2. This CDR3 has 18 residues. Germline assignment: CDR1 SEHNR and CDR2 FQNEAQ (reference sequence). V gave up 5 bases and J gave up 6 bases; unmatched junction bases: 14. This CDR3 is CASSLRTKGLAGLNEQFF. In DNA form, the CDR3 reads TGTGCCAGCAGCCTCCGGACAAAGGGACTAGCGGGTCTCAATGAGCAGTTCTTC.

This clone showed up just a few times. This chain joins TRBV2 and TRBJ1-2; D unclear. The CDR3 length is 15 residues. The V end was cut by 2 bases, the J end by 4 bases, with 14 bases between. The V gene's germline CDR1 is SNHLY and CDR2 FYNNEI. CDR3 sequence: CASSESITEIYGYTF. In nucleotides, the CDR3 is TGTGCCAGCAGTGAATCTATAACAGAGATCTATGGCTACACCTTC.

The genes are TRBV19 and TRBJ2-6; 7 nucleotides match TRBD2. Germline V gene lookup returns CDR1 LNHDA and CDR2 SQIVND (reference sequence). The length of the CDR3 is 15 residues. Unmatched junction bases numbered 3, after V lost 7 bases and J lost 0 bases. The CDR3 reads CASTSGSSGANVLTF. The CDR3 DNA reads TGTGCCAGTACTAGCGGCAGCTCTGGGGCCAACGTCCTGACTTTC.

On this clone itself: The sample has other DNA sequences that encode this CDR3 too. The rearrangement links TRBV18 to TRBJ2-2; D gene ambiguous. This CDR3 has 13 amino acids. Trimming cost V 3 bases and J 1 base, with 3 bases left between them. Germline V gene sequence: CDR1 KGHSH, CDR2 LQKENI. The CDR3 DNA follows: TGTGCCAGCTCACCTCAGAACACCGGGGAGCTGTTTTTT. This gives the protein CASSPQNTGELFF.

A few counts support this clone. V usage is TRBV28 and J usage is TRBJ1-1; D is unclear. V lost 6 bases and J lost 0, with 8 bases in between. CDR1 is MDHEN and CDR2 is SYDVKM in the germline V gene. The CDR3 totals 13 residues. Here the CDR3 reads CASRRFMNTEAFF. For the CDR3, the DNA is TGTGCCAGCAGACGGTTCATGAACACTGAAGCTTTCTTT. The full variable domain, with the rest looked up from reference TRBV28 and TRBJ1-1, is DVKVTQSSRYLVKRTGEKVFLECVQDMDHENMFWYRQDPGLGLRLIYFSYDVKMKEKGDIPEGYSVSREKKERFSLILESASTNQTSMYLCASRRFMNTEAFFGQGTRLTVV.

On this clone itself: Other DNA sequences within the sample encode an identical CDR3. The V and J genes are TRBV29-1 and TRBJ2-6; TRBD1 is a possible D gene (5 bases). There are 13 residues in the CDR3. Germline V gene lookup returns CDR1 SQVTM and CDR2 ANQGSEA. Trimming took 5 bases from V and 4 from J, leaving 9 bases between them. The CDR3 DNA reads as TGCAGCGTTTCAGGGTCCGGGGCCAACGTCCTGACTTTC. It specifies CSVSGSGANVLTF. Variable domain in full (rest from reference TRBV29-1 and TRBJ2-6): SAVISQKPSRDICQRGTSLTIQCQVDSQVTMMFWYRQQPGQSLTLIATANQGSEATYESGFVIDKFPISRPNLTFSTLTVSNMSPEDSSIYLCSVSGSGANVLTFGAGSRLTVL.

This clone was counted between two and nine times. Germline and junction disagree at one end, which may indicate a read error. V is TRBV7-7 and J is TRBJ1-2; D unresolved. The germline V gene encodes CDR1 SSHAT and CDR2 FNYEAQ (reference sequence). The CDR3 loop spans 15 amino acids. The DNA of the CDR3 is TGTGCTAGCAGCCCCCTCCCGCCTTCGACATATGGCTACACCTTC. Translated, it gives CASSPLPPSTYGYTF.

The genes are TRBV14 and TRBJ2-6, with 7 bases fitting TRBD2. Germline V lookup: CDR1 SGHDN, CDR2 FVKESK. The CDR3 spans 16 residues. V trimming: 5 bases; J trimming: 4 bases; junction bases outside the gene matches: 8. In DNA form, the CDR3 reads TGTGCCAGCAGCGGCCGACTAGCTCGCGGGGCCAACGTCCTGACTTTC. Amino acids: CASSGRLARGANVLTF.

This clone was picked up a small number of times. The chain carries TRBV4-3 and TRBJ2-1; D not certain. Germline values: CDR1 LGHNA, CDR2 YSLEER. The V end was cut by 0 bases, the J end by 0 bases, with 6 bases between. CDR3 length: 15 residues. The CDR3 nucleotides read TGCGCCAGCAGCCAAGAGCTCAGCTCCTACAATGAGCAGTTCTTC. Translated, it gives CASSQELSSYNEQFF.

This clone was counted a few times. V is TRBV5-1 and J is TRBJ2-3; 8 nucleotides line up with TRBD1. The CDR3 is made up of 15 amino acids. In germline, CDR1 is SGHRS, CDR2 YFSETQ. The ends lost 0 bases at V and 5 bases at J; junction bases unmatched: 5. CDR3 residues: CASSLAQGARDTQYF. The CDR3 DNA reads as TGCGCCAGCAGCTTGGCTCAGGGGGCGAGAGATACGCAGTATTTT.

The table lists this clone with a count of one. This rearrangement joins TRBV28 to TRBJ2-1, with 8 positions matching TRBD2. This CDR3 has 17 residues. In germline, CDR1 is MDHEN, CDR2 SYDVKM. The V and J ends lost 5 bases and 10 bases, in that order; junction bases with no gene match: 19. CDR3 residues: CASSPRMTSVSPREQFF. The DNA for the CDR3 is TGTGCCAGCAGTCCCCGGATGACTAGCGTATCTCCCAGGGAGCAGTTCTTC.

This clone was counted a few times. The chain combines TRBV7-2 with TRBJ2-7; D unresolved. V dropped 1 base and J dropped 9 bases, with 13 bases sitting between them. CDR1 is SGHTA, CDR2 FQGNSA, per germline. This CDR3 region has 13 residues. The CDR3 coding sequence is TGTGCCAGCAGCTTAGATCCGCCGGAACGGCAGTACTTC. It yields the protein CASSLDPPERQYF.

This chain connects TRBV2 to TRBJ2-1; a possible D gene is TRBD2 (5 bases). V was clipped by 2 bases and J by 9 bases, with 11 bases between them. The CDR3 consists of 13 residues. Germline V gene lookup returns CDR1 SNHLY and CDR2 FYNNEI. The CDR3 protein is CASSESGIGEQFF. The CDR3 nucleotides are TGTGCCAGCAGTGAATCCGGGATAGGTGAGCAGTTCTTC.

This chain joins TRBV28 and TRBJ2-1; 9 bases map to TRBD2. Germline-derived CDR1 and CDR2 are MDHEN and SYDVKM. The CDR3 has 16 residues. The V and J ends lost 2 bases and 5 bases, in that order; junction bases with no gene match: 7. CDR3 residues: CASSLRIAGVHNEQFF. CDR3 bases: TGTGCCAGCAGTTTACGGATAGCGGGAGTACACAATGAGCAGTTCTTC.

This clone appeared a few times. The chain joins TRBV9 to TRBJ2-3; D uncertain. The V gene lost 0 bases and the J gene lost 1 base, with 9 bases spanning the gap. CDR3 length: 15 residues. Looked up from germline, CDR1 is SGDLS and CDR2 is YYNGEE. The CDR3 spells CASSVGLDRTDTQYF. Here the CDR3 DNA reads TGTGCCAGCAGCGTAGGGTTAGATCGCACAGATACGCAGTATTTT.

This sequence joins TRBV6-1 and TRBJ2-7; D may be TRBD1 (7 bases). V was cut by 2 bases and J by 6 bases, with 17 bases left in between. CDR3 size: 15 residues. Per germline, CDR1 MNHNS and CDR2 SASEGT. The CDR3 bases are TGTGCCAGCAGTGAACGTTCAGGGGGGTTGGGCGAGCAGTACTTC. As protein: CASSERSGGLGEQYF.

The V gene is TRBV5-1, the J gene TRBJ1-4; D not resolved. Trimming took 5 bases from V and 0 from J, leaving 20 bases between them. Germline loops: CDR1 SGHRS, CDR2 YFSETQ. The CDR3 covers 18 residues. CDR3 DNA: TGCGCCAGCAGTTTTAGACCGGTGAAGAGCCCAACTAATGAAAAACTGTTTTTT. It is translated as CASSFRPVKSPTNEKLFF.

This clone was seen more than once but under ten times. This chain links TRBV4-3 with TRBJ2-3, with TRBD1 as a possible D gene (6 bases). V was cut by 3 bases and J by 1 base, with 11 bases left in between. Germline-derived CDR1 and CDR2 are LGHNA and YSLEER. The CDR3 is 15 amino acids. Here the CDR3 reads CASSQEQGGTDTQYF. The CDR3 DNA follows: TGCGCCAGCAGCCAGGAACAGGGAGGCACAGATACGCAGTATTTT.

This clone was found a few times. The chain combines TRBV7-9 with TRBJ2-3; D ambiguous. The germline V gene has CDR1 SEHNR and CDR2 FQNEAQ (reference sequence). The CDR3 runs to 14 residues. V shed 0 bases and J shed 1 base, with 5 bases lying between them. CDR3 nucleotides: TGTGCCAGCAGCTTAGCACCGGGCACAGATACGCAGTATTTT. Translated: CASSLAPGTDTQYF.

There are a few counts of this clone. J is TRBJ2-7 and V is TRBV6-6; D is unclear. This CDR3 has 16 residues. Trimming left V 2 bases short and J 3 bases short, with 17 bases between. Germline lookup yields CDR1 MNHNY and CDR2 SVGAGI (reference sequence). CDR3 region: CASSYPNSPKGYEQYF. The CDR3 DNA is TGTGCCAGCAGTTACCCGAATTCCCCAAAGGGCTACGAGCAGTACTTC.

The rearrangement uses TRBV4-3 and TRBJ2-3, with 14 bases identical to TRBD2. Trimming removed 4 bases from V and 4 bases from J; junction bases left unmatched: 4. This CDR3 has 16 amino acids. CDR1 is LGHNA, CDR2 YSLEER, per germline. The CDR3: CASSLGTSGSSDTQYF. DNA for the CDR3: TGCGCCAGCAGCCTGGGGACTAGCGGGAGTTCAGATACGCAGTATTTT.

CDR3 in amino acids: CASRRAGGPYNEQFF. The CDR3 DNA follows: TGCGCCAGCAGACGTGCCGGAGGTCCCTACAATGAGCAGTTCTTC. The chain is built from TRBV5-1 and TRBJ2-1; TRBD2 is a possible D gene (5 bases). The CDR3 consists of 15 residues. Trimming pared 5 bases from V and 2 bases from J, leaving 14 bases between. Germline V CDR1 and CDR2: SGHRS, YFSETQ.